The source of this TCR beta chain is a study of post-analysis software for immune sequencing data. On the study more broadly: Both relapsing-remitting and secondary progressive multiple sclerosis featured among the disease courses, as did progressive-relapsing multiple sclerosis.

This clonotype was observed many times. Antigen specificity is unknown. CDR1 is SQVTM and CDR2 is ANQGSEA in the germline V gene. The CDR3 loop spans 13 amino acids. The junction had 2 bases not matched to a gene; V was cut back by 5 bases and J by 1 base. TCR beta cDNA libraries had unique molecular identifiers. With about 0.9 to 11 million T cells as the source, approximately 500,000 cDNA molecules resulted. TCRdb fed the PCR reads into MiXCR, producing one record per CDR3 protein. The sample contains about 800,000 distinct CDR3 sequences, less than 35% of which appear only once. Study-level findings and limits: Compared with controls, patients showed significantly lower normalized Chao1 diversity. About five TRBV segments occurring more often in patients than controls included TRBV5-6, TRBV5-1 and TRBV20-1.

Sequenced input: blood. The rearrangement uses TRBV29-1 and TRBJ2-5; 9 nucleotides line up with TRBD1. This TCR was recovered from a girl aged 10 to 17 with multiple sclerosis. The DNA of the CDR3 is TGCAGCGTTTCGGACAGGGGCCAAGAGACCCAGTACTTC. Its protein product is CSVSDRGQETQYF.